These 10 T cell receptor beta chains originate from one sample sequenced in a study of Ad26.COV2.S vaccination and SARS-CoV-2 variants. The sample's treatment: over 15 received Ad26.COV2.S at low or high dose, single or two shots; roughly five received placebo; per-sample allocation not given. Following the first vaccine or placebo injection, samples were taken on day 63. Libraries were prepared by immunoSEQ multiplex PCR; TCRdb keeps only in-frame clonotypes and omits some of them. Of 300,000 to 500,000 clones in the sample, approximately 91% were seen once. Sequenced here: peripheral blood, sampled in a trial of Ad26.COV2.S vaccine versus placebo. These receptors all stem from a person aged 18-60 years who received the Ad26.COV2.S COVID-19 vaccine or a placebo.

The chain links TRBV6-1 to TRBJ2-5; tentative D call: TRBD2 (7 bases). CDR1 and CDR2 (germline): MNHNS, SASEGT. V dropped 1 base and J dropped 3 bases, with 18 bases sitting between them. The CDR3 has 17 amino acids. The CDR3 DNA follows: TGTGCCAGCAGTGAAGAGGGGGGGCCAAAGCCAAAAGAGACCCAGTACTTC. Its protein is CASSEEGGPKPKETQYF.

This clone has only a few counts. The chain joins TRBV28 to TRBJ1-2; no firm D call. From germline, CDR1 is MDHEN and CDR2 SYDVKM. The V gene lost 5 bases and the J gene lost 8 bases, with 15 bases spanning the gap. CDR3 length: 13 residues. As DNA, the CDR3 is TGTGCCAGCAGTCTCGGACGCAGCTGGGGCTACACCTTC. Its protein is CASSLGRSWGYTF.

This clone has a handful of counts. The V and J genes are TRBV7-9 and TRBJ1-1; tentatively, D is TRBD1 (5 bases). Trimming took off 5 bases at V and 4 bases at J, with 17 bases between the two ends. The V gene's germline CDR1 is SEHNR and CDR2 FQNEAQ (reference sequence). The CDR3 runs 15 residues. Here the CDR3 DNA reads TGTGCCAGCAGCCCTAAAACCAGGGTGGGCACTGAAGCTTTCTTT. Protein sequence: CASSPKTRVGTEAFF.

This clone has just one count. As DNA, the CDR3 is TGTGCCAGCAGCCAAAACAGGGGTTCCTATAATTCACCCCTCCACTTT. The encoded protein is CASSQNRGSYNSPLHF. The gene calls are TRBV3-1 (or the pseudogene TRBV3-2) and TRBJ1-6, with 7 bases fitting TRBD1. The trim removed 2 bases at V and 1 base at J, leaving 2 bases unmatched. This CDR3 comprises 16 residues. Per germline, CDR1 LGHDT and CDR2 YNNKEL (reference sequence).

This clone was observed a handful of times. This sequence joins TRBV7-9 and TRBJ1-1; TRBD1 aligns across 9 bases. After removal of 2 bases from V and 5 bases from J, the junction contained 9 bases not matched to a gene. CDR1 is SEHNR and CDR2 is FQNEAQ in the germline V gene (reference sequence). This CDR3 is 16 amino acids long. The CDR3 region has the DNA TGTGCCAGCAGCTTACGGACAGGGGCCCTTGAGACTGAAGCTTTCTTT. Its protein is CASSLRTGALETEAFF.

Concerning this clone itself: The sample holds other DNA sequences that translate to the same CDR3. The chain joins TRBV5-1 to TRBJ1-2; D uncertain. Germline values: CDR1 SGHRS, CDR2 YFSETQ. V lost 0 bases to trimming and J lost 6 bases, with 6 bases between them. This CDR3 is built from 12 residues. The CDR3 reads CASSLVGDGYTF. CDR3 bases: TGCGCCAGCAGCTTGGTTGGGGATGGCTACACCTTC.

In DNA form, the CDR3 reads TGTGCCAGCAGCGCTAGGACAAGCACAGATACGCAGTATTTT. Its translation: CASSARTSTDTQYF. V is TRBV9 and J is TRBJ2-3, with a tentative D call TRBD1 (5 bases). The ends were cut back, 3 bases at V and 0 bases at J, with 8 bases in the middle. CDR3 length equals 14 residues. Germline CDR1 SGDLS, CDR2 YYNGEE.

The chain uses TRBV5-8 and TRBJ1-6; D possibly corresponds to TRBD1 (6 bases). The CDR3 extends over 17 amino acids. In germline, CDR1 is SGHTS, CDR2 YDEGEE. Trimming took off 0 bases at V and 8 bases at J, with 18 bases between the two ends. CDR3 region: CASSLEGLQGPDSPLHF. Written as DNA, the CDR3 is TGTGCCAGCAGCTTGGAGGGATTACAGGGTCCGGATTCACCCCTCCACTTT.

The chain links TRBV7-9 to TRBJ2-2; D call uncertain. Trimming cost V 5 bases and J 0 bases, with 10 bases left between them. Germline CDR1 is SEHNR and CDR2 is FQNEAQ (reference sequence). There are 15 residues in the CDR3. The CDR3 sequence is CASSDRVPNTGELFF. CDR3 nucleotides: TGTGCCAGCAGCGACCGGGTCCCGAACACCGGGGAGCTGTTTTTT.

This chain connects TRBV3-1 (or the pseudogene TRBV3-2) to TRBJ1-5, with 11 bases that match TRBD1. The CDR3 is made up of 14 amino acids. The V gene's germline CDR1 is LGHDT and CDR2 YNNKEL (reference sequence). The trim removed 4 bases at V and 5 bases at J, leaving 1 base unmatched. CDR3 bases: TGTGCCAGCAGCCCGGGACAGGGGGATCAGCCCCAGCATTTT. Protein product: CASSPGQGDQPQHF.